What follows are 14 T cell receptor beta chains derived from one specimen sequenced in a study of vaccination and CD4 T cells after COVID-19. These receptors lack a known antigen. Researchers used the Oncomine TCR Beta short-read assay to sequence DNA from cultured CD4+ T cells. TCRdb processed the PCR reads anew with MiXCR; each CDR3 protein has one entry. The sample gives 13,000 to 15,000 distinct CDR3 sequences, roughly 61% of which show up once; just under 20% is in the top ten. Described treatment: approximately nine-day PBMC culture with coronavirus spike peptide pools or control peptides (ViraFEST assay). The sample taken for sequencing was CD4+ T cells from blood, cultured in vitro. The receptor set was obtained from a human donor who had recovered from COVID-19.

This chain uses TRBV29-1 with TRBJ2-1; D may be TRBD1 (6 bases). Germline V gene sequence: CDR1 SQVTM, CDR2 ANQGSEA. CDR3 length: 11 amino acids. Deletions cut 4 bases from V and 7 bases from J, with 8 bases between. The DNA for the CDR3 is TGCAGCGTTGTGAGGGGGAATGAGCAGTTCTTC. It yields the protein CSVVRGNEQFF.

This clonotype has just a few counts. The chain links TRBV6-4 to TRBJ2-3, with 14 positions matching TRBD2. Germline trimming cut 6 bases from V and 3 bases from J; bases unmatched to any gene: 11. Looked up from germline, CDR1 is MRHNA and CDR2 is SNTAGT. CDR3 length: 18 residues. CDR3 sequence reads: CASRGTSGRPGATDTQYF. As DNA, the CDR3 is TGTGCCAGCAGAGGGACTAGCGGGAGACCCGGGGCAACAGATACGCAGTATTTT.

This clonotype was counted only a few times. The chain couples TRBV7-2 to TRBJ2-3, with D perhaps TRBD1 (6 bases). Germline V gives CDR1 SGHTA, CDR2 FQGNSA. Trimming took 5 bases from V and 0 from J, leaving 12 bases between them. The CDR3 spans 15 residues. CDR3 protein: CASSPWTASTDTQYF. Written as DNA, the CDR3 is TGTGCCAGCAGCCCCTGGACAGCTAGCACAGATACGCAGTATTTT.

The chain uses TRBV6-2 or TRBV6-3 and TRBJ1-6; the match to TRBD1 covers 7 bases. The germline V gene encodes CDR1 MNHEY and CDR2 SVGEGT. With V trimmed by 2 bases and J by 7 bases, 2 bases remained unmatched. The CDR3 runs to 14 residues. The CDR3 sequence: CASSYRDRNSPLHF. The CDR3 bases are TGTGCCAGCAGTTACAGGGACAGAAATTCACCCCTCCACTTT.

This sequence joins TRBV7-2 and TRBJ1-5; no clear D gene. The V and J ends lost 5 bases and 5 bases respectively, with 10 bases between them. This CDR3 is built from 13 residues. Germline CDR1 and CDR2: SGHTA and FQGNSA. The CDR3 region is CASSTRRDQPQHF. For the CDR3, the DNA is TGTGCCAGCAGCACCCGTAGGGATCAGCCCCAGCATTTT.

The V gene is TRBV7-2, the J gene TRBJ2-1; 7 bases are shared with TRBD2. CDR1 is SGHTA, CDR2 FQGNSA, per germline. The CDR3 sequence is 15 residues long. V lost 5 bases to trimming and J lost 1 base; unmatched junction nucleotides: 5. This CDR3 reads CASSLTGGSYNEQFF. Written as DNA, the CDR3 is TGTGCCAGCAGCCTAACGGGAGGATCCTACAATGAGCAGTTCTTC. Supplemented by reference TRBV7-2 and TRBJ2-1, the full variable domain reads GAGVSQSPSNKVTEKGKDVELRCDPISGHTALYWYRQSLGQGLEFLIYFQGNSAPDKSGLPSDRFSAERTGGSVSTLTIQRTQQEDSAVYLCASSLTGGSYNEQFFGPGTRLTVL.

The genes are TRBV6-1 and TRBJ2-1; 14 bases line up with TRBD2. V was clipped by 7 bases and J by 1 base; unmatched bases: 9. CDR3 length equals 18 residues. Germline-derived CDR1 and CDR2 are MNHNS and SASEGT. CDR3 DNA: TGTGCCAGCAACCGACTAGCGGGAGGGCCGGCGTCCTACAATGAGCAGTTCTTC. Translating gives CASNRLAGGPASYNEQFF.

V is TRBV6-2 or TRBV6-3 and J is TRBJ2-3, with TRBD2 as a possible D gene (6 bases). V gave up 5 bases and J gave up 5 bases, with 17 bases separating them. The CDR3 loop spans 15 amino acids. Per germline, CDR1 MNHEY and CDR2 SVGEGT. CDR3 nucleotide sequence: TGTGCCAGCAGTACCCATACAGGCGGGGAAGATACGCAGTATTTT. Its protein is CASSTHTGGEDTQYF.

The rearrangement uses TRBV10-3 and TRBJ1-2; D gene ambiguous. Germline CDR1 is ENHRY and CDR2 is SYGVKD. This CDR3 is 15 amino acids long. The V and J ends lost 3 bases and 6 bases respectively, with 17 bases between them. CDR3 nucleotide sequence: TGTGCCATCAGTGAAGACGGACCGCTCGGTCATGGCTACACCTTC. It is translated as CAISEDGPLGHGYTF.

The rearrangement joins TRBV7-8 to TRBJ2-3; 10 nucleotides agree with TRBD1. The length of the CDR3 is 16 residues. The germline V gene encodes CDR1 SGHVS and CDR2 FQNEAQ. After removal of 5 bases from V and 5 bases from J, the junction contained 10 bases not matched to a gene. CDR3 nucleotide sequence: TGTGCCAGCAGCCCAGGGACAGGGGTTCCTCGAGATACGCAGTATTTT. Protein sequence: CASSPGTGVPRDTQYF.

This clonotype was counted a few times. This sequence joins TRBV6-1 and TRBJ1-2; D is ambiguous. This CDR3 comprises 13 residues. Deletions cut 2 bases from V and 7 bases from J, with 11 bases between. Germline V gene data show CDR1 as MNHNS and CDR2 as SASEGT. The CDR3 nucleotides read TGTGCCAGCAGTGAATCCGTGATGGGTGGCTACACCTTC. Its protein is CASSESVMGGYTF.

The chain uses TRBV7-9 and TRBJ1-2; tentatively, D is TRBD1 (6 bases). V was cut by 8 bases and J by 4 bases, with 23 bases left in between. The CDR3 totals 16 residues. Germline V gene sequence: CDR1 SEHNR, CDR2 FQNEAQ (reference sequence). The DNA of the CDR3 is TGTGCCAGCCACTTAGGGGGAGAGGGGCGTAGCTATGGCTACACCTTC. Translation: CASHLGGEGRSYGYTF.

The CDR3 bases are TGTGCCAGTAGCCCCACAGGGGCCAACGTCCTGACTTTC. Translated: CASSPTGANVLTF. V gene TRBV19 combines with J gene TRBJ2-6; D uncertain. From germline, CDR1 is LNHDA and CDR2 SQIVND (reference sequence). The CDR3 spans 13 residues. Trimming removed 6 bases from V and 4 bases from J, with 7 bases in between.

The chain is built from TRBV24-1 and TRBJ2-6; D gene ambiguous. Trimming removed 3 bases at V and 5 bases at J, with 1 base between. The germline V gene encodes CDR1 KGHDR and CDR2 SFDVKD. The CDR3 consists of 12 residues. The CDR3 protein is CATSDRANVLTF. The CDR3 DNA reads TGTGCCACCAGTGATAGGGCCAACGTCCTGACTTTC.